The 16 T cell receptor beta chains presented below share a single source sample, sequenced in a study of T cells in Graves' hyperthyroidism and ophthalmopathy. The investigators amplified TCR beta CDR3 regions from RNA transcripts. TCR CDR3 regions were first amplified by RT-PCR with HTBI primers. Each CDR3 protein gets one entry after TCRdb re-called the multiplex PCR reads with MiXCR. This table holds roughly 840,000 distinct CDR3 sequences, approximately 40% found once. Sequencing used blood. The receptors were gathered from a man younger than 35 with Graves' hyperthyroidism.

This clonotype was seen only a few times. This rearrangement joins TRBV7-8 to TRBJ1-1, with D maybe TRBD1 (5 bases). The CDR3 is 17 residues long. V dropped 1 base and J dropped 3 bases, with 18 bases sitting between them. Looked up from germline, CDR1 is SGHVS and CDR2 is FQNEAQ. The CDR3 here is CASSLEDVPWGYTEAFF. DNA for the CDR3: TGTGCCAGCAGCTTAGAGGATGTTCCCTGGGGGTACACTGAAGCTTTCTTT. The full variable domain, with the rest looked up from reference TRBV7-8 and TRBJ1-1, is GAGVSQSPRYKVAKRGQDVALRCDPISGHVSLFWYQQALGQGPEFLTYFQNEAQLDKSGLPSDRFFAERPEGSVSTLKIQRTQQEDSAVYLCASSLEDVPWGYTEAFFGQGTRLTVV.

Concerning this clonotype itself: At one end, the junction sequence differs from germline, possibly due to a read error. This chain joins TRBV13 and TRBJ1-2; possible D gene TRBD1, 6 bases. Germline V gives CDR1 PRHDT, CDR2 FYEKMQ (reference sequence). CDR3 size: 15 residues. The CDR3 nucleotides read TGTGCCAGCAGCCTAGGGCCAGGGGCCTTCTATGGCTACACCTTC. Its protein is CASSLGPGAFYGYTF. The whole variable domain, remainder taken from reference TRBV13 and TRBJ1-2, is AAGVIQSPRHLIKEKRETATLKCYPIPRHDTVYWYQQGPGQDPQFLISFYEKMQSDKGSIPDRFSAQQFSDYHSELNMSSLELGDSALYFCASSLGPGAFYGYTFGSGTRLTVV.

The chain carries TRBV5-1 and TRBJ1-5, with TRBD1 matching over 8 bases. This CDR3 region has 17 residues. Germline V lookup: CDR1 SGHRS, CDR2 YFSETQ. Germline trimming cut 4 bases from V and 5 bases from J; bases unmatched to any gene: 14. The chain's CDR3 is CASSLVPTGGPDQPQHF. As DNA, the CDR3 is TGCGCCAGCAGCCTTGTACCAACAGGGGGACCTGATCAGCCCCAGCATTTT.

This clonotype was recorded many times. The V call is TRBV9, the J call TRBJ1-6; D not resolved. V was trimmed by 3 bases and J by 10 bases, leaving 14 bases between them. The CDR3 has 14 amino acids. Germline values: CDR1 SGDLS, CDR2 YYNGEE. This CDR3 reads CASSDYSVYSPLHF. CDR3 DNA: TGTGCCAGCAGCGACTACTCGGTATACTCACCCCTCCACTTT.

Remarks on this clonotype: Relative to the germline gene, one junction end is altered; a read error may explain this. The chain joins TRBV7-8 to TRBJ2-5, with TRBD2 matching over 8 bases. Germline lookup yields CDR1 SGHVS and CDR2 FQNEAQ. CDR3 length: 17 amino acids. The CDR3: CASSSKGTSGLQEAQYF. The CDR3 nucleotides are TGTGCCAGCAGTTCCAAGGGTACTAGCGGTCTACAAGAGGCCCAGTACTTC.

The table lists this clonotype with a few counts. The chain uses TRBV9 and TRBJ1-2; TRBD1 agrees at 7 bases. The V and J ends lost 4 bases and 6 bases, in that order; junction bases with no gene match: 15. CDR3 length: 16 residues. Per germline, CDR1 SGDLS and CDR2 YYNGEE. This chain's CDR3 is CASSSWGTALGDGYTF. CDR3 DNA sequence: TGTGCCAGCAGCTCATGGGGGACAGCTCTGGGCGATGGCTACACCTTC.

A word on this clonotype: Its ends do not fully match the called genes, so a read error is possible. The chain carries TRBV10-3 and TRBJ2-7, with a tentative D call TRBD1 (6 bases). CDR1 and CDR2 from the germline V gene are ENHRY and SYGVKD. The CDR3 is made up of 15 amino acids. The CDR3 sequence is CASSELTGLTYEQYF. The CDR3 bases are TGTGCCAGCAGTGAACTGACAGGCCTAACCTACGAGCAGTACTTC.

This clonotype was observed many times. V usage is TRBV25-1 and J usage is TRBJ2-2, with 8 bases identical to TRBD1. J was trimmed by 6 bases and V by 3 bases; bases with no gene match: 6. CDR3 length: 15 amino acids. Germline loops: CDR1 MGHDK, CDR2 SYGVNS. The CDR3 nucleotides are TGTGCCAGCAGTGATTATCAGGGACAGGCCGGGGAGCTGTTTTTT. This translates into CASSDYQGQAGELFF.

The rearrangement joins TRBV5-6 to TRBJ1-1, with 7 positions matching TRBD1. The trim removed 5 bases at V and 3 bases at J, leaving 10 bases unmatched. Germline CDR1 and CDR2: SGHDT and YYEEEE. The CDR3 consists of 15 residues. CDR3 region: CASRKDRSRDTEAFF. For the CDR3, the DNA is TGTGCCAGCAGGAAGGACAGGTCCCGTGACACTGAAGCTTTCTTT.

V and J are TRBV10-3 and TRBJ1-4; D remains ambiguous. The CDR3 is 11 residues long. Germline V gene sequence: CDR1 ENHRY, CDR2 SYGVKD. V lost 0 bases to trimming and J lost 14 bases, with 7 bases between them. CDR3: CAISESLMLFF. CDR3 nucleotides: TGTGCCATCAGTGAGTCGTTGATGCTGTTTTTT.

A few counts support this clonotype. The rearrangement uses TRBV10-3 and TRBJ1-5, with D possibly matching TRBD1 (5 bases). CDR3 length: 15 residues. V gave up 10 bases and J gave up 0 bases, with 16 bases separating them. Per germline, CDR1 ENHRY and CDR2 SYGVKD. The CDR3 is CASREGRYSNQPQHF. In nucleotides, the CDR3 is TGTGCCAGCAGGGAGGGACGGTATAGCAATCAGCCCCAGCATTTT.

This clonotype was counted many times. The rearrangement uses TRBV19 and TRBJ1-5, with D perhaps TRBD1 (5 bases). The CDR3 loop spans 14 amino acids. The germline gives CDR1 LNHDA, CDR2 SQIVND (reference sequence). V lost 3 bases and J lost 7, with 13 bases in between. The DNA of the CDR3 is TGTGCCAGTAGTATCGAGGGGCGCGTCCAGCCCCAGCATTTT. Protein product: CASSIEGRVQPQHF.

This clonotype has more than one count but fewer than ten. The V call is TRBV10-3, the J call TRBJ1-5, with a tentative D call TRBD1 (6 bases). Germline CDR1 is ENHRY and CDR2 is SYGVKD. The ends were cut back, 10 bases at V and 0 bases at J, with 13 bases in the middle. The CDR3 spans 14 residues. CDR3 protein: CASGTSHSNQPQHF. CDR3 nucleotides: TGTGCCAGTGGGACATCTCATAGCAATCAGCCCCAGCATTTT.

The chain links TRBV9 to TRBJ1-1; D remains unclear. The CDR3 is 15 amino acids. CDR1 SGDLS and CDR2 YYNGEE come from the germline V gene. The ends were cut back, 4 bases at V and 4 bases at J, with 17 bases in the middle. CDR3 in amino acids: CASSLWTSGITEAFF. CDR3 in DNA: TGTGCCAGCAGCCTCTGGACTAGCGGGATCACTGAAGCTTTCTTT.

This chain links TRBV28 with TRBJ2-5; TRBD1 might be the D (5 bases). Trimming removed 6 bases at V and 5 bases at J, with 13 bases between. Germline V lookup: CDR1 MDHEN, CDR2 SYDVKM. The CDR3 spans 13 residues. The CDR3 DNA follows: TGTGCCAGCAGCGCTACAGGAAGTGAGACCCAGTACTTC. Translated: CASSATGSETQYF.

Points on this clonotype: One base away lies a much larger clone, so this may be a sequencing read error. V usage is TRBV7-3 and J usage is TRBJ1-1, with D perhaps TRBD1 (6 bases). V dropped 2 bases and J dropped 6 bases, with 10 bases sitting between them. The CDR3 has 13 amino acids. Germline V gene sequence: CDR1 SGHTA, CDR2 FQGTGA. As DNA, the CDR3 is TGTGCCAGCAGCTTATGGGAGGGGGCTGAAGCTTTCTTT. Translation gives CASSLWEGAEAFF.